Listed below are T cell receptor beta chains from one sample, sequenced in a study of siplizumab effects on memory and regulatory T cells. Clones were read by immunoSEQ multiplex PCR, and TCRdb kept only the in-frame ones, dropping some. The sample consists of about 94,000 clones, roughly 94% of them appearing once. Input material: non-Treg CD4+ T cells sorted from blood. The receptors shown here come from a human donor in good health. CDR3s include the opening cysteine and the closing phenylalanine or tryptophan. Fields, in order: clone size, J gene, V gene, D gene, CDR3 DNA, CDR3 protein. The D gene is left open where the match is weak. Expanded clones are given a class, and other clones once, few, many or no size at all.

clone size: once; J gene: TRBJ1-1; V gene: TRBV19; D gene: TRBD1; CDR3 DNA: TGTGCCAGTAGCCCGGACAGGAGATATGAAGCTTTCTTT; CDR3 protein: CASSPDRRYEAFF
clone size: -; J gene: TRBJ2-3; V gene: TRBV9; D gene: -; CDR3 DNA: TGTGCCAGCAGCATCCAGCGAGAGCGGGTTCCCCTCACAGATACGCAGTATTTT; CDR3 protein: CASSIQRERVPLTDTQYF
clone size: -; J gene: TRBJ2-3; V gene: TRBV29-1; D gene: -; CDR3 DNA: TGCAGCGTAAGGGGGACAGGCTACCGGGACTATTACACAGATACGCAGTATTTT; CDR3 protein: CSVRGTGYRDYYTDTQYF
clone size: -; J gene: TRBJ2-1; V gene: TRBV6-1; D gene: TRBD2; CDR3 DNA: TGTGCCAGCAGTGTCGGGAGGGGGTCCTACAATGAGCAGTTCTTC; CDR3 protein: CASSVGRGSYNEQFF
clone size: -; J gene: TRBJ2-2; V gene: TRBV7-9; D gene: TRBD2; CDR3 DNA: TGTGCCAGCACCTCCTCGGGGGGGACGATCCGGACCGGGGAGCTGTTTTTT; CDR3 protein: CASTSSGGTIRTGELFF
clone size: once; J gene: TRBJ1-6; V gene: TRBV19; D gene: TRBD1; CDR3 DNA: TGTGCCAGTAGGACAGGGACCTCACCCCTCCACTTT; CDR3 protein: CASRTGTSPLHF
clone size: -; J gene: TRBJ2-5; V gene: TRBV18; D gene: TRBD1; CDR3 DNA: TGTGCCAGCTCACTACTACCAGGACAGGCCCAACAAGAGACCCAGTACTTC; CDR3 protein: CASSLLPGQAQQETQYF
clone size: once; J gene: TRBJ2-3; V gene: TRBV19; D gene: TRBD2; CDR3 DNA: TGTGCCAGTACAGGTAGCGGGCTTAGCACAGATACGCAGTATTTT; CDR3 protein: CASTGSGLSTDTQYF
clone size: once; J gene: TRBJ1-1; V gene: TRBV9; D gene: -; CDR3 DNA: TGTGCCAGCAGCGCGACCGGGTGGGGCACTGAAGCTTTCTTT; CDR3 protein: CASSATGWGTEAFF
clone size: -; J gene: TRBJ2-4; V gene: TRBV6-6; D gene: -; CDR3 DNA: TGTGCCAGCAGTAAAGACAGGTTGAAGGAAAACATTCAGTACTTC; CDR3 protein: CASSKDRLKENIQYF
clone size: -; J gene: TRBJ2-2; V gene: TRBV23-1; D gene: TRBD1; CDR3 DNA: TGCGCCAGCAGTCAAGGGACAGACGGGGAGCTGTTTTTT; CDR3 protein: CASSQGTDGELFF
clone size: -; J gene: TRBJ2-7; V gene: TRBV27; D gene: TRBD1; CDR3 DNA: TGTGCCACCGTGGACAGGGGGCGGGAGCAGTACTTC; CDR3 protein: CATVDRGREQYF
clone size: once; J gene: TRBJ2-1; V gene: TRBV9; D gene: TRBD2; CDR3 DNA: TGTGCCAGCAGCCCCCAAACCCGGACTAGCGGGAGGGCCGAGACTCACAATGAGCAGTTCTTC; CDR3 protein: CASSPQTRTSGRAETHNEQFF
clone size: -; J gene: TRBJ2-7; V gene: TRBV7-8; D gene: -; CDR3 DNA: TGTGCCAGCAGCTTAGGTCTCTGGGAAAGGTCCTACGAGCAGTACTTC; CDR3 protein: CASSLGLWERSYEQYF
clone size: -; J gene: TRBJ2-1; V gene: TRBV7-2; D gene: TRBD1; CDR3 DNA: TGTGCCAGCAGCGGAACCGGGACAGGGGCCTACAATGAGCAGTTCTTC; CDR3 protein: CASSGTGTGAYNEQFF
clone size: -; J gene: TRBJ2-7; V gene: TRBV6-1; D gene: TRBD2; CDR3 DNA: TGTGCCAGCAGTGATACTGGGACTAGCGGGAGTGACGAGCAGTACTTC; CDR3 protein: CASSDTGTSGSDEQYF
clone size: -; J gene: TRBJ1-2; V gene: TRBV18; D gene: TRBD1; CDR3 DNA: TGTGCCAGCTCACCCAGGGACAGGGAAGGCTACACCTTC; CDR3 protein: CASSPRDREGYTF
clone size: -; J gene: TRBJ2-1; V gene: TRBV6-6; D gene: -; CDR3 DNA: TGTGCCAGCGCCGGGCGGGGGCCTTCTAATGAGCAGTTCTTC; CDR3 protein: CASAGRGPSNEQFF
clone size: -; J gene: TRBJ1-1; V gene: TRBV7-2; D gene: -; CDR3 DNA: TGTGCCAGCAGCCCAAAGTACAGGGCGGACACTGAAGCTTTCTTT; CDR3 protein: CASSPKYRADTEAFF
clone size: -; J gene: TRBJ1-4; V gene: TRBV18; D gene: TRBD1; CDR3 DNA: TGTGCCAGCTCACCCGCCTTGAAGGGGGCGGGGGAAAAACTGTTTTTT; CDR3 protein: CASSPALKGAGEKLFF
clone size: -; J gene: TRBJ2-1; V gene: TRBV19; D gene: -; CDR3 DNA: TGTGCCAGTAGTCTCCAAGGCAGCTACAATGAGCAGTTCTTC; CDR3 protein: CASSLQGSYNEQFF
clone size: -; J gene: TRBJ1-5; V gene: TRBV10-2; D gene: TRBD1; CDR3 DNA: TGCGCCAGCAGTGGGGGGACAGGGGTGGTGCAGCCCCAGCATTTT; CDR3 protein: CASSGGTGVVQPQHF
clone size: -; J gene: TRBJ2-3; V gene: TRBV19; D gene: TRBD2; CDR3 DNA: TGTGCCAGTAGGGGAGGTAGCGGGGGGGCTGGCACAGATACGCAGTATTTT; CDR3 protein: CASRGGSGGAGTDTQYF
clone size: -; J gene: TRBJ1-1; V gene: TRBV5-4; D gene: -; CDR3 DNA: TGTGCCAGCAGCTTTAGGGTGAACACTGAAGCTTTCTTT; CDR3 protein: CASSFRVNTEAFF
clone size: -; J gene: TRBJ2-5; V gene: TRBV19; D gene: -; CDR3 DNA: TGTGCCAGTAGTATGATATCAGGGACCTCGGTGGGGGAGACCCAGTACTTC; CDR3 protein: CASSMISGTSVGETQYF
clone size: -; J gene: TRBJ2-3; V gene: TRBV6-6; D gene: -; CDR3 DNA: TGTGCCGGCAGTTACCCCCGGGACTCACTCACAGATACGCAGTATTTT; CDR3 protein: CAGSYPRDSLTDTQYF
clone size: -; J gene: TRBJ1-6; V gene: TRBV27; D gene: -; CDR3 DNA: TGTGCCAGCAGTTTTAGGGTATTCTCACCCCTCCACTTT; CDR3 protein: CASSFRVFSPLHF
clone size: -; J gene: TRBJ2-3; V gene: TRBV5-1; D gene: -; CDR3 DNA: TGCGCCAGCAGCTTGGCCGTGCGGGCTAGCACAGATACGCAGTATTTT; CDR3 protein: CASSLAVRASTDTQYF
clone size: -; J gene: TRBJ2-1; V gene: TRBV19; D gene: TRBD1; CDR3 DNA: TGTGCCAGTAGGGGGACAGGGGTACGTTCCTACAATGAGCAGTTCTTC; CDR3 protein: CASRGTGVRSYNEQFF
clone size: -; J gene: TRBJ2-5; V gene: TRBV5-3; D gene: -; CDR3 DNA: TGTGCCAGAAGCCGCGATTACCTAGCGAACAATATCCAAGAGACCCAGTACTTC; CDR3 protein: CARSRDYLANNIQETQYF
clone size: -; J gene: TRBJ2-1; V gene: TRBV11-2; D gene: TRBD1; CDR3 DNA: TGTGCCAGCAGCTACCCGGGACAGGGGGCTTGGAATGAGCAGTTCTTC; CDR3 protein: CASSYPGQGAWNEQFF
clone size: -; J gene: TRBJ1-5; V gene: TRBV10-3; D gene: TRBD1; CDR3 DNA: TGTGCCATCGCCGGACAGGACTCTAGCAATCAGCCCCAGCATTTT; CDR3 protein: CAIAGQDSSNQPQHF
clone size: -; J gene: TRBJ1-2; V gene: TRBV15; D gene: -; CDR3 DNA: TGTGCCACCATCGACGGGAGTAGATATGGCTACACCTTC; CDR3 protein: CATIDGSRYGYTF
clone size: -; J gene: TRBJ2-1; V gene: TRBV29-1; D gene: -; CDR3 DNA: TGCAGCGTTGTGAGGGGACCGGAGGACAATGAGCAGTTCTTC; CDR3 protein: CSVVRGPEDNEQFF
clone size: -; J gene: TRBJ2-7; V gene: TRBV19; D gene: TRBD2; CDR3 DNA: TGTGCCAGTAGACTAGCGGGAGGGTCTCCCGAGCAGTACTTC; CDR3 protein: CASRLAGGSPEQYF
clone size: -; J gene: TRBJ2-5; V gene: TRBV9; D gene: TRBD2; CDR3 DNA: TGTGCCAGCAGCTCCACTAGCGTAGAGACCCAGTACTTC; CDR3 protein: CASSSTSVETQYF
clone size: -; J gene: TRBJ1-6; V gene: TRBV19; D gene: TRBD1; CDR3 DNA: TGTGCCAGTAGTACCGGACAGGGGGCGAATTCACCCCTCCACTTT; CDR3 protein: CASSTGQGANSPLHF
clone size: -; J gene: TRBJ2-1; V gene: TRBV10-3; D gene: TRBD2; CDR3 DNA: TGTGCCACCGGACTAGCGGGGGGTTACAATGAGCAGTTCTTC; CDR3 protein: CATGLAGGYNEQFF
clone size: -; J gene: TRBJ2-7; V gene: TRBV19; D gene: -; CDR3 DNA: TGTGCCAGTAGTATACACCGGGACGGGCGGTTAGAGCAGTACTTC; CDR3 protein: CASSIHRDGRLEQYF
clone size: -; J gene: TRBJ2-7; V gene: TRBV19; D gene: -; CDR3 DNA: TGTGCCAGTAGTATAGATTGGAGCTACGAGCAGTACTTC; CDR3 protein: CASSIDWSYEQYF
clone size: once; J gene: TRBJ1-6; V gene: TRBV10-3; D gene: -; CDR3 DNA: TGTGCCATCAGTGACCGCCGCTCCTATAATTCACCCCTCCACTTT; CDR3 protein: CAISDRRSYNSPLHF
clone size: -; J gene: TRBJ1-4; V gene: TRBV2; D gene: -; CDR3 DNA: TGTGCCAGCAGGCGAACTAATGAAAAACTGTTTTTT; CDR3 protein: CASRRTNEKLFF
clone size: few; J gene: TRBJ1-1; V gene: TRBV2; D gene: -; CDR3 DNA: TGTGCCAGCAGTCGGGACAAAGAAGCTTTCTTT; CDR3 protein: CASSRDKEAFF
clone size: -; J gene: TRBJ1-1; V gene: TRBV28; D gene: -; CDR3 DNA: TGTGCCAGCCGACTGAACACTGAAGCTTTCTTT; CDR3 protein: CASRLNTEAFF
clone size: -; J gene: TRBJ2-2; V gene: TRBV18; D gene: TRBD1; CDR3 DNA: TGTGCCAGCTCACCCGGGACAGGGTTCACCGGGGAGCTGTTTTTT; CDR3 protein: CASSPGTGFTGELFF
clone size: -; J gene: TRBJ2-1; V gene: TRBV9; D gene: -; CDR3 DNA: TGTGCCAGCAGCGTAGAGTACAGCTCCTACAATGAGCAGTTCTTC; CDR3 protein: CASSVEYSSYNEQFF
clone size: -; J gene: TRBJ2-3; V gene: TRBV5-1; D gene: TRBD2; CDR3 DNA: TGCGCCAGCAGCTTTGCGGGAGTAGGTTTGGGCACAGATACGCAGTATTTT; CDR3 protein: CASSFAGVGLGTDTQYF
clone size: -; J gene: TRBJ2-3; V gene: TRBV30; D gene: -; CDR3 DNA: TGTGCCTGGAGTGTACCTCGGCCTAGGGGGGATACGCAGTATTTT; CDR3 protein: CAWSVPRPRGDTQYF
clone size: -; J gene: TRBJ1-6; V gene: TRBV4-2; D gene: -; CDR3 DNA: TGTGCCAGCAGCCAAGATCCGGGGCTCGAGTCACCCCTCCACTTT; CDR3 protein: CASSQDPGLESPLHF
clone size: -; J gene: TRBJ2-7; V gene: TRBV5-4; D gene: TRBD2; CDR3 DNA: TGTGCCAGCAGCTTGGTGGGAGCGGGGGGTGAGCAGTACTTC; CDR3 protein: CASSLVGAGGEQYF
clone size: -; J gene: TRBJ2-1; V gene: TRBV11-3; D gene: -; CDR3 DNA: TGTGCCAGCAGCTTAATTCTGGGTAGCTCCTACAATGAGCAGTTCTTC; CDR3 protein: CASSLILGSSYNEQFF
clone size: -; J gene: TRBJ2-5; V gene: TRBV11-3; D gene: -; CDR3 DNA: TGTGCCAGCAGCTTAGGTCATTGGGGGTCGGGTGAAGAGACCCAGTACTTC; CDR3 protein: CASSLGHWGSGEETQYF
clone size: -; J gene: TRBJ2-5; V gene: TRBV4-1; D gene: TRBD2; CDR3 DNA: TGCGCCAGCAGCCAGGGCGGGAGCGCGCAAGAGACCCAGTACTTC; CDR3 protein: CASSQGGSAQETQYF
clone size: -; J gene: TRBJ2-3; V gene: TRBV30; D gene: -; CDR3 DNA: TGTGCCTGGAGTGACCGGCAGGGCCGCAAGGAGTATTTT; CDR3 protein: CAWSDRQGRKEYF
clone size: -; J gene: TRBJ1-2; V gene: TRBV7-8; D gene: TRBD1; CDR3 DNA: TGTGCCAGCAGCTTTGGCCCACAGGGGGGGAACTATGGCTACACCTTC; CDR3 protein: CASSFGPQGGNYGYTF